The present TCR beta chain was sequenced within a study of T-cell memory formation after mild COVID-19. TCR alpha and TCR beta cDNA libraries carrying sample barcodes and UMIs were produced by 5'RACE using constant-segment primers. TCRdb processed the 5' RACE reads anew with MiXCR; each CDR3 protein has one entry. The data contain 110,000 to 150,000 distinct CDR3 sequences, 11% to 15% of them singletons. On this clonotype itself: Antigen unknown.

Study-wide results and caveats: CD4+ contracting clones were mainly CM and EM; CD8+ ones, EMRA. There were some responding clones in pre-infection memory, which suggested that cross-reactive memory had joined. From day 15 to 85, contracting clones were balanced between CD4 and CD8, whereas later expanders leaned toward CD4+.

V lost 3 bases and J lost 0; bases outside the gene matches: 4. The germline V gene encodes CDR1 LGHNA and CDR2 YSLEER. This CDR3 has 15 residues. Sample: PBMCs or a T cell subset sorted from them (not recorded which). J is TRBJ1-2 and V is TRBV4-3, with TRBD1 matching over 7 bases. This receptor was taken from an adult woman who had mild COVID-19 (a few samples of this study predate the infection). Cell type and time point are not known. CDR3 amino acids: CASSHRTGANYGYTF. The CDR3 DNA is TGCGCCAGCAGCCACCGGACAGGAGCTAACTATGGCTACACCTTC.